Following are 10 T cell receptor beta chains from one sample sequenced in a study of PD-1 blockade in classical Hodgkin lymphoma. The sample's time point: newly diagnosed, previously untreated cHL patient sample. Here immunoSEQ multiplex PCR was the method, and the copy in TCRdb shows in-frame clones only, minus some. The repertoire holds about 21,000 clones, 94% seen once, with 4.5% to 7% in the top ten. The source material was peripheral blood mononuclear cells (PBMCs). Receptor source: a human donor with classical Hodgkin lymphoma.

V and J are TRBV4-1 and TRBJ2-7; 15 bases match TRBD2. Losses at the gene ends were 1 base for V and 4 bases for J; bases not matched to a gene: 11. Germline CDR1 and CDR2: MGHRA and YSYEKL. The CDR3 totals 19 residues. Here the CDR3 reads CASSQGGLAGGNRSYEQYF. DNA of the CDR3: TGCGCCAGCAGCCAAGGGGGACTAGCGGGGGGCAACCGCTCTTACGAGCAGTACTTC.

The chain recombines TRBV28 with TRBJ2-2; a weak D match, TRBD1 (5 bases). CDR1 and CDR2 from the germline V gene are MDHEN and SYDVKM. V was clipped by 7 bases and J by 4 bases, with 16 bases between them. CDR3 size: 15 residues. CDR3 coding DNA: TGTGCCAGCACCCTCCCGAATCAGGGCACCGGGGAGCTGTTTTTT. Translating gives CASTLPNQGTGELFF.

This chain connects TRBV9 to TRBJ2-5; 10 bases match TRBD2. The V segment lost 4 bases and the J segment 5 bases; nucleotides outside the gene matches: 11. Looked up from germline, CDR1 is SGDLS and CDR2 is YYNGEE. The CDR3 totals 16 residues. The CDR3, as DNA: TGTGCCAGCAGCATGCGAGCGGGGGGGTCTCTGGAGACCCAGTACTTC. Its protein product is CASSMRAGGSLETQYF.

J is TRBJ1-1 and V is TRBV25-1; D gene ambiguous. The CDR3 is 14 residues long. Germline CDR1 and CDR2: MGHDK and SYGVNS. V lost 2 bases and J 4 bases, leaving 11 bases between the germline ends. CDR3 sequence: CASSEVPQATEAFF. For the CDR3, the DNA is TGTGCCAGCAGTGAAGTTCCCCAGGCCACTGAAGCTTTCTTT. The full variable domain, completed using reference TRBV25-1 and TRBJ1-1, is EADIYQTPRYLVIGTGKKITLECSQTMGHDKMYWYQQDPGMELHLIHYSYGVNSTEKGDLSSESTVSRIRTEHFPLTLESARPSHTSQYLCASSEVPQATEAFFGQGTRLTVV.

The gene calls are TRBV19 and TRBJ1-6; a weak D match, TRBD1 (6 bases). This CDR3 comprises 14 residues. Germline lookup yields CDR1 LNHDA and CDR2 SQIVND (reference sequence). V lost 3 bases, J lost 6 bases, and 9 bases lay in between. The CDR3 reads CASSIRGTNSPLHF. The CDR3 DNA is TGTGCCAGTAGTATCAGGGGAACTAATTCACCCCTCCACTTT.

This sequence joins TRBV4-3 and TRBJ1-1, with 9 bases identical to TRBD1. CDR3 length equals 16 residues. The trim removed 4 bases at V and 6 bases at J, leaving 12 bases unmatched. Germline values: CDR1 LGHNA, CDR2 YSLEER. CDR3 in DNA: TGCGCCAGCAGCCCCCACAGGGGGCGAGAAGGATCTGAAGCTTTCTTT. Translated: CASSPHRGREGSEAFF.

The rearrangement uses TRBV7-2 and TRBJ1-3, with D perhaps TRBD1 (5 bases). The ends were cut back, 4 bases at V and 2 bases at J, with 9 bases in the middle. Per the germline V gene, CDR1 is SGHTA and CDR2 is FQGNSA. The CDR3 extends over 14 amino acids. DNA of the CDR3: TGTGCCAGCAGCTCCGACAGTGCTGGAAACACCATATATTTT. Its protein is CASSSDSAGNTIYF.

The gene calls are TRBV25-1 and TRBJ1-5; D might be TRBD1 (5 bases). Germline-derived CDR1 and CDR2 are MGHDK and SYGVNS. Trimming removed 4 bases from V and 0 bases from J, with 10 bases in between. This CDR3 has 15 amino acids. As DNA, the CDR3 is TGTGCCAGCAGTGGGACACCCCATAGCAATCAGCCCCAGCATTTT. Residues: CASSGTPHSNQPQHF.

This CDR3 reads CASSELAENYGYTF. For the CDR3, the DNA is TGTGCCAGCAGTGAACTGGCGGAGAACTATGGCTACACCTTC. V gene TRBV6-1 combines with J gene TRBJ1-2; D unresolved. CDR3 size: 14 residues. Trimming left V 2 bases short and J 2 bases short, with 9 bases between. The germline CDR1 and CDR2 sequences are MNHNS and SASEGT.

This chain links TRBV9 with TRBJ1-2; possible D gene TRBD1, 5 bases. Germline V CDR1 and CDR2: SGDLS, YYNGEE. The CDR3 runs 14 residues. Trimming pared 0 bases from V and 8 bases from J, leaving 14 bases between. CDR3 sequence reads: CASSVGPGTRGYTF. CDR3 bases: TGTGCCAGCAGCGTAGGTCCCGGGACTCGGGGCTACACCTTC.